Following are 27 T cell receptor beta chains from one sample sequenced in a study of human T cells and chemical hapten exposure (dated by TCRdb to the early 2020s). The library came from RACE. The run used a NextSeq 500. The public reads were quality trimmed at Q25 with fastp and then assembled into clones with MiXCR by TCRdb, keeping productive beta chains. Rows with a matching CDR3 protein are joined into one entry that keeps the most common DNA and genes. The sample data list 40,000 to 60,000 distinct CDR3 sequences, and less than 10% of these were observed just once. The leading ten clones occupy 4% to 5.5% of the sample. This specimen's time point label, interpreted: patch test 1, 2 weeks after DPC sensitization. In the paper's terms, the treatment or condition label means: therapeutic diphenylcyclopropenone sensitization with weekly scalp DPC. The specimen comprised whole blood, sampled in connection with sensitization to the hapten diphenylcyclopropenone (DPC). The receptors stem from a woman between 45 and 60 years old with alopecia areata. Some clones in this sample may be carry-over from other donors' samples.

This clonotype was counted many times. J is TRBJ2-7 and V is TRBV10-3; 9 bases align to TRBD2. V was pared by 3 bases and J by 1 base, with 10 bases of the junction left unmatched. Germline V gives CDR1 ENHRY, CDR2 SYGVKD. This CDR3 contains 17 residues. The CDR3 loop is CAISDRLAGFMSYEQYF. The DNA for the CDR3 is TGTGCCATCAGTGATCGCCTAGCGGGATTTATGTCCTACGAGCAGTACTTC.

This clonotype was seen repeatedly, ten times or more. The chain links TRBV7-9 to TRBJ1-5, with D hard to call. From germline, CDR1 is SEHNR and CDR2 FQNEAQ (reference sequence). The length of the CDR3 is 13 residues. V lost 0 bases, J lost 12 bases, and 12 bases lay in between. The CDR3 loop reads CASSLAQGDGQHF. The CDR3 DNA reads TGTGCCAGCAGCTTAGCGCAAGGAGACGGCCAGCATTTT.

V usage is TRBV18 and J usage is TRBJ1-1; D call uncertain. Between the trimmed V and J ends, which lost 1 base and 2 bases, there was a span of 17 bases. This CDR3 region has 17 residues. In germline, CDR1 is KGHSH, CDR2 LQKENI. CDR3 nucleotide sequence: TGTGCCAGCTCACCACGGGTCAAAGGAACGGGAAACACTGAAGCTTTCTTT. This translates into CASSPRVKGTGNTEAFF.

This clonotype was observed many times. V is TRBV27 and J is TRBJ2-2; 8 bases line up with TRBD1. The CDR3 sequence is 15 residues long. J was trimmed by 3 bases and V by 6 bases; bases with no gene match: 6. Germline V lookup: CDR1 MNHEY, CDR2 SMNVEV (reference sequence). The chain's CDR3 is CASSKDRGHTGELFF. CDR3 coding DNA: TGTGCCAGCAGCAAAGACAGGGGACACACCGGGGAGCTGTTTTTT.

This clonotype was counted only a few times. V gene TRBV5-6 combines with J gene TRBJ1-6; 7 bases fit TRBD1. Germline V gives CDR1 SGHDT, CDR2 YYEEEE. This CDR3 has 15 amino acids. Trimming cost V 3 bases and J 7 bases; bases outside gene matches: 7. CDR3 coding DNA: TGTGCCAGCAGCTCGACCGGGACAGTGAATTCACCCCTCCACTTT. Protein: CASSSTGTVNSPLHF. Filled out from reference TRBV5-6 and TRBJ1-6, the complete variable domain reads DAGVTQSPTHLIKTRGQQVTLRCSPKSGHDTVSWYQQALGQGPQFIFQYYEEEERQRGNFPDRFSGHQFPNYSSELNVNALLLGDSALYLCASSSTGTVNSPLHFGNGTRLTVT.

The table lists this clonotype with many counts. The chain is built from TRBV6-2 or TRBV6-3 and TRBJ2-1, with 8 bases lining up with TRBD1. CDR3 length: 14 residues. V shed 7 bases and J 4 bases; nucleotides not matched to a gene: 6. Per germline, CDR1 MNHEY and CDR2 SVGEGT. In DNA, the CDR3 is TGTGCCAGCACCCGGACAGGGAGTTACAATGAGCAGTTCTTC. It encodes CASTRTGSYNEQFF.

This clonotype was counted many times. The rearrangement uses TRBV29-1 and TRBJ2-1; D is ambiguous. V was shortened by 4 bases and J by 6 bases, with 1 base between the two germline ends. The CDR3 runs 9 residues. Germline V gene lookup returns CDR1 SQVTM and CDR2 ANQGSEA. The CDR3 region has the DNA TGCAGCGTTGCCAATGAGCAGTTCTTC. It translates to CSVANEQFF.

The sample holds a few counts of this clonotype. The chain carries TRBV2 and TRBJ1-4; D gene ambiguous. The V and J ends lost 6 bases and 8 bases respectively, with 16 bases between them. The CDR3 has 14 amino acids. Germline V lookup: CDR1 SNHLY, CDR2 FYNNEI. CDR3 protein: CASSSPPLSEKLFF. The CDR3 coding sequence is TGTGCCAGCAGCTCCCCCCCCCTGTCCGAAAAACTGTTTTTT.

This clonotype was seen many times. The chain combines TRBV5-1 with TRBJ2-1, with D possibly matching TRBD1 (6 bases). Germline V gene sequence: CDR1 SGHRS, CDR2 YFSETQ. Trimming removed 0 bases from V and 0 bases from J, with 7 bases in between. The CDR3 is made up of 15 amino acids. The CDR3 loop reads CASSLEGVSYNEQFF. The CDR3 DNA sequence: TGCGCCAGCAGCTTGGAGGGGGTCTCCTACAATGAGCAGTTCTTC. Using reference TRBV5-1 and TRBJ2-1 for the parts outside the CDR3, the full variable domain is KAGVTQTPRYLIKTRGQQVTLSCSPISGHRSVSWYQQTPGQGLQFLFEYFSETQRNKGNFPGRFSGRQFSNSRSEMNVSTLELGDSALYLCASSLEGVSYNEQFFGPGTRLTVL.

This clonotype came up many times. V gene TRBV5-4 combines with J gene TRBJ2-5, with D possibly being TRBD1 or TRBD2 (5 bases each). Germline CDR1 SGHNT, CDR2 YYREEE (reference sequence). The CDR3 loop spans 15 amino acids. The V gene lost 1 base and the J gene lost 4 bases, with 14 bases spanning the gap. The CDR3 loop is CASSLKSGTGETQYF. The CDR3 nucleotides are TGTGCCAGCAGCTTGAAGTCGGGGACCGGAGAGACCCAGTACTTC.

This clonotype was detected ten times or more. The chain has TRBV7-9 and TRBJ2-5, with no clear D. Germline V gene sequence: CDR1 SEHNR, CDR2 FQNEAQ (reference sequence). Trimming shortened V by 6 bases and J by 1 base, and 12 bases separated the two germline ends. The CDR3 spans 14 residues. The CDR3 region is CASSPPWGQETQYF. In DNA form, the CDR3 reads TGTGCCAGCAGTCCCCCCTGGGGCCAAGAGACCCAGTACTTC.

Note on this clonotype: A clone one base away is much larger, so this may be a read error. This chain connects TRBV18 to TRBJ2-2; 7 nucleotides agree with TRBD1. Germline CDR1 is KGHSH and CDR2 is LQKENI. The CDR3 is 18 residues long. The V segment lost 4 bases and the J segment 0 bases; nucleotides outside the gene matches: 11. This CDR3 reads CASSQRDSGRANTGELFF. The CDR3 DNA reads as TGTGCCAGCTCACAACGGGACAGCGGACGGGCGAACACCGGGGAGCTGTTTTTT.

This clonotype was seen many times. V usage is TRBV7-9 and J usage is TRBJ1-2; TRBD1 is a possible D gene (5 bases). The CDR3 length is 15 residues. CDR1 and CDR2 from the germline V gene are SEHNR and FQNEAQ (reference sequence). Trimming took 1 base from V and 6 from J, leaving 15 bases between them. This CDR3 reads CASSLVRGGANGYTF. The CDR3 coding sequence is TGTGCCAGCAGCTTAGTAAGAGGCGGGGCTAATGGCTACACCTTC.

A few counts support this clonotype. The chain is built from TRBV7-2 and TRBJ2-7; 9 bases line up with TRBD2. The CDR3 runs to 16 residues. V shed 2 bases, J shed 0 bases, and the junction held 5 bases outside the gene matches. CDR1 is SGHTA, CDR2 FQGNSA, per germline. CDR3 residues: CASSLRSGSVSYEQYF. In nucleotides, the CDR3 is TGTGCCAGCAGCTTACGTAGCGGGAGTGTCTCCTACGAGCAGTACTTC. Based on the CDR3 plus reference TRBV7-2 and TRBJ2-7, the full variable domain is GAGVSQSPSNKVTEKGKDVELRCDPISGHTALYWYRQSLGQGLEFLIYFQGNSAPDKSGLPSDRFSAERTGGSVSTLTIQRTQQEDSAVYLCASSLRSGSVSYEQYFGPGTRLTVT.

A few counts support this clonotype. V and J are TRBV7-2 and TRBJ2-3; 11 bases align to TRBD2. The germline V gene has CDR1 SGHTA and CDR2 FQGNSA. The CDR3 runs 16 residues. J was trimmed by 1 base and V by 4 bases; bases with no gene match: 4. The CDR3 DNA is TGTGCCAGCAGCTCAATGACTAGCGGGGGCACAGATACGCAGTATTTT. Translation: CASSSMTSGGTDTQYF.

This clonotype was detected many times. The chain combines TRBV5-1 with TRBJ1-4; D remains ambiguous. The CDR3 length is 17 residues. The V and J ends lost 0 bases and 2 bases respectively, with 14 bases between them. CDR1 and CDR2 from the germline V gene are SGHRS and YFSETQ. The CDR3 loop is CASSLARAGDTNEKLFF. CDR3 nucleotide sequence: TGCGCCAGCAGCTTGGCCCGGGCTGGGGATACTAATGAAAAACTGTTTTTT.

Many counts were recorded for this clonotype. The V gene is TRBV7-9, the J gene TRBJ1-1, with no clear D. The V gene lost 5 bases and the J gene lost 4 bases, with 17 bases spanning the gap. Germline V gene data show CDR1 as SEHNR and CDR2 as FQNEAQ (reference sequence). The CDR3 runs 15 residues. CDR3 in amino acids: CASSTSGFQSTEAFF. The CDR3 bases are TGTGCCAGCAGCACTAGCGGATTTCAGTCCACTGAAGCTTTCTTT.

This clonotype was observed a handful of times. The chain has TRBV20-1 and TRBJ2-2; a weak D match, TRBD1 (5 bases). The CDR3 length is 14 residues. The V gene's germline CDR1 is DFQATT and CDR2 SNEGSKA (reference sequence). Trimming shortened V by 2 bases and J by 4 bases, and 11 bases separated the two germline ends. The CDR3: CSARFRGSTGELFF. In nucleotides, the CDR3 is TGCAGTGCTAGATTTAGGGGATCCACCGGGGAGCTGTTTTTT.

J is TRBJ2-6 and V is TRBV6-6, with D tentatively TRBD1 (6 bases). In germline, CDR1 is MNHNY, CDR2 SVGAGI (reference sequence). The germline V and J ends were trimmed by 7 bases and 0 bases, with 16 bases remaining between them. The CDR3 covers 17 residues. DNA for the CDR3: TGTGCCAGCACCCCAGGCAGGGGCACCTCTGGGGCCAACGTCCTGACTTTC. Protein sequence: CASTPGRGTSGANVLTF.

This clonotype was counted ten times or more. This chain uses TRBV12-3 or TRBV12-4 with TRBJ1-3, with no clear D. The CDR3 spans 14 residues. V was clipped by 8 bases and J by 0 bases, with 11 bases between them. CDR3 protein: CASLRGLSGNTIYF. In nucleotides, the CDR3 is TGTGCCAGCCTGCGTGGTCTCTCTGGAAACACCATATATTTT.

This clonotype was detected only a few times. The CDR3 loop is CASSSRRTEAFF. CDR3 nucleotides: TGTGCCAGCAGCTCCCGCAGGACTGAAGCTTTCTTT. The rearrangement links TRBV28 to TRBJ1-1; no definite D call. The CDR3 consists of 12 residues. V was clipped by 6 bases and J by 5 bases, with 10 bases between them. Germline V gene sequence: CDR1 MDHEN, CDR2 SYDVKM.

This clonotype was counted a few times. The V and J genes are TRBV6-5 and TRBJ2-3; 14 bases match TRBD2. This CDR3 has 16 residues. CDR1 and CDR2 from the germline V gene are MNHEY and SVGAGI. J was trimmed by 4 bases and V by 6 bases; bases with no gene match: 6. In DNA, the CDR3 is TGTGCCAGCAGCCTCGGACTAGCGGGAGGATCAGATACGCAGTATTTT. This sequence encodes CASSLGLAGGSDTQYF.

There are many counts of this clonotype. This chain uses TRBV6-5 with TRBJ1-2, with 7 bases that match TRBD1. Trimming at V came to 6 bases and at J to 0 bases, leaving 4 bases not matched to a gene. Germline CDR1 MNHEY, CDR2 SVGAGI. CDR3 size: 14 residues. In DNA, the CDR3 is TGTGCCAGCAGGAGGACAGGAGCTAACTATGGCTACACCTTC. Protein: CASRRTGANYGYTF.

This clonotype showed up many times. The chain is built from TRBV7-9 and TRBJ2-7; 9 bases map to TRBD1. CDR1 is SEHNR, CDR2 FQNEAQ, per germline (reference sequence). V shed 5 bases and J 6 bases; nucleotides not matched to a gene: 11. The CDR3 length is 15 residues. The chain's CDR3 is CASSTAGTGSREQYF. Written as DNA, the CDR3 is TGTGCCAGCAGCACAGCCGGGACAGGGTCTCGCGAGCAGTACTTC.

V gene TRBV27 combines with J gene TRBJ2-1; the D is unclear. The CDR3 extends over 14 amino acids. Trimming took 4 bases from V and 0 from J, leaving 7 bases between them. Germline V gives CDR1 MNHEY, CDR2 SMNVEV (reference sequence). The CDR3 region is CASSSTFSYNEQFF. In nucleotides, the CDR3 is TGTGCCAGCAGTTCGACTTTCTCCTACAATGAGCAGTTCTTC.

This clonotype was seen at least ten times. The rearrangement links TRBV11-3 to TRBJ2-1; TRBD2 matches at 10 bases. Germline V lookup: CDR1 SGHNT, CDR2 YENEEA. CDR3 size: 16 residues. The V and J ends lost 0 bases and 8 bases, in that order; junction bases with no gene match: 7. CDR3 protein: CASSLDLAGVEDEQFF. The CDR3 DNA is TGTGCCAGCAGCTTAGATCTAGCGGGAGTGGAGGATGAGCAGTTCTTC. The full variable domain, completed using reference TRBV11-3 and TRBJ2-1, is EAGVVQSPRYKIIEKKQPVAFWCNPISGHNTLYWYLQNLGQGPELLIRYENEEAVDDSQLPKDRFSAERLKGVDSTLKIQPAELGDSAVYLCASSLDLAGVEDEQFFGPGTRLTVL.

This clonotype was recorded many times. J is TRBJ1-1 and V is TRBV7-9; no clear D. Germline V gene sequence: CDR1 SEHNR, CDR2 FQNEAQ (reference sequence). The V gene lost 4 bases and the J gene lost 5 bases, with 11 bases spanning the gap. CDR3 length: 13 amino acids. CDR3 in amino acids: CASSSPLGTEAFF. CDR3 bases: TGTGCCAGCAGCTCCCCCCTTGGGACTGAAGCTTTCTTT.